This T cell receptor beta chain was captured by sequencing in a study of control samples from healthy donors and cancer patients. Data came from immunoSEQ multiplex PCR; TCRdb stores just in-frame clones and leaves some out. The sample holds roughly 24,000 clones, roughly 80% seen once. The receptor was derived from a man aged 55 to 70 with head and neck cancer. The source material was PBMCs.

CDR3 amino acids: CASSRRTENEKLFF. CDR3 bases: TGTGCCAGCAGCCGTCGTACAGAGAATGAAAAACTGTTTTTT. The chain links TRBV7-9 to TRBJ1-4; D is ambiguous. The germline V gene encodes CDR1 SEHNR and CDR2 FQNEAQ (reference sequence). This CDR3 contains 14 residues. The germline V and J ends were trimmed by 5 bases and 5 bases, with 12 bases remaining between them.